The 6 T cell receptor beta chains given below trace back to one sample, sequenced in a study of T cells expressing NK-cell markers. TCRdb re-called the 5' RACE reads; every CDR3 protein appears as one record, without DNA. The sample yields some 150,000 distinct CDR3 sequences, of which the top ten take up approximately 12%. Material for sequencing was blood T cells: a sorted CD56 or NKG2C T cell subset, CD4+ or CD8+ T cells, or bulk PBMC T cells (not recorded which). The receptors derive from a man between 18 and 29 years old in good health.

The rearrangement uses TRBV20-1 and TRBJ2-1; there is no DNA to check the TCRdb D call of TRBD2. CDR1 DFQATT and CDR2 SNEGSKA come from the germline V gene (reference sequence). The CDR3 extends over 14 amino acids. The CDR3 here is CSAPLAGAYNEQFF.

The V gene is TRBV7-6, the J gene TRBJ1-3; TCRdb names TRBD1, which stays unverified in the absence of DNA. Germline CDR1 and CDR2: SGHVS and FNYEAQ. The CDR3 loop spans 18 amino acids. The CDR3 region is CASSLAKTGDFSGNTIYF.

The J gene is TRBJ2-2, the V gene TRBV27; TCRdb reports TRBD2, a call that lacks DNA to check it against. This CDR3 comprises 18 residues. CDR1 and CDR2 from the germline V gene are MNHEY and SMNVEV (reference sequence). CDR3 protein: CASSLYGTSGRNTGELFF.

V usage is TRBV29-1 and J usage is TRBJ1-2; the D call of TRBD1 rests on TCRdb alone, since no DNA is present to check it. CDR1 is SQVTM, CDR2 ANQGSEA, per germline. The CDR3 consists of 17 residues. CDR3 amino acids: CSVEDRTGEKLGYGYTF.

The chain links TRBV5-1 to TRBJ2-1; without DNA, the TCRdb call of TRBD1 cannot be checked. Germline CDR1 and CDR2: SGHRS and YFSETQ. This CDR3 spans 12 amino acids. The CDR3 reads CASKDSYNEQFF.

CDR3 sequence reads: CASSLSGAGGANEQFF. The chain has TRBV5-5 and TRBJ2-1; TCRdb gives TRBD1 as the D gene, but with no DNA this cannot be confirmed. The CDR3 has 16 amino acids. The germline gives CDR1 SGHKS, CDR2 YYEKEE (reference sequence).